This TCR beta chain was sequenced during a study of T cell responses to AZD1222 COVID-19 vaccine. Study details: Timing groups of about 4 and about 12 weeks for second doses were pooled.

Germline V gene lookup returns CDR1 MNHEY and CDR2 SMNVEV (reference sequence). The CDR3 is made up of 15 amino acids. Trimming pared 5 bases from V and 4 bases from J, leaving 18 bases between. General study findings and limits: Repertoire sampling was restricted to post-peak T cell response timepoints.

TCRdb keeps only in-frame clones here, not all; method: immunoSEQ multiplex PCR. The table includes approximately 99,000 clones, roughly 84% detected once. Note on this clone: What it binds is not known.

The gene calls are TRBV27 and TRBJ2-7, with a possible D match to TRBD1 (6 bases). This specimen consisted of peripheral blood, obtained on day 0 of AZD1222 vaccination. The TCR originated in an adult in good health. The CDR3 nucleotides are TGTGCCAGCAGTCCCGCCACAGGGTCTGAGTACGAGCAGTACTTC. Protein product: CASSPATGSEYEQYF.